What follows is one T cell receptor (beta chain) and its context. What it binds is unknown. The data were produced by immunoSEQ multiplex PCR, yet TCRdb's version contains in-frame clones alone and is incomplete. The sample yields 160,000 or so clones, about nine tenths seen once. The data derive from a study of lymphopenia after photon versus proton radiotherapy. Study-wide results and limits: Better survival with proton therapy was suggested as possible, not demonstrated. Under photons, naive T cells and diversity fell while effector/memory populations rose.

The CDR3 sequence is 11 residues long. The V gene lost 3 bases and the J gene lost 7 bases, with 6 bases spanning the gap. Germline CDR1 is GTSNPN and CDR2 is SVGIG (reference sequence). The source was peripheral blood, collected from a patient treated with photon-based radiotherapy. The chain uses TRBV30 and TRBJ1-4; D is unclear. This clonotype was obtained from a man aged 45 to 65 with gastric cancer. The CDR3 loop is CAWSIREKLFF. The CDR3, as DNA: TGTGCCTGGAGCATACGTGAAAAACTGTTTTTT.